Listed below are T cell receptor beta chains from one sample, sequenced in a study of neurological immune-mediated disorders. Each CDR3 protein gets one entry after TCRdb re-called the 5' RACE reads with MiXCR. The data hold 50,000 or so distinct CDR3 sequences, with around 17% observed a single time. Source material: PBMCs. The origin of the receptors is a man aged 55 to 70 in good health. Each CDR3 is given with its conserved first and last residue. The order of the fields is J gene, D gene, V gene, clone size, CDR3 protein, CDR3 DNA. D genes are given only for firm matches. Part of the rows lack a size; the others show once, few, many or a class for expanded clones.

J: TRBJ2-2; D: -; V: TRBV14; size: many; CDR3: CASSQLDTGELFF; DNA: TGTGCCAGCAGCCAGCTAGACACCGGGGAGCTGTTTTTT
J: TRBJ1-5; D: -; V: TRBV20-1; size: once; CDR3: CSARKREGRPDQPQHF; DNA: TGCAGTGCTAGAAAAAGGGAGGGACGCCCTGATCAGCCCCAGCATTTT
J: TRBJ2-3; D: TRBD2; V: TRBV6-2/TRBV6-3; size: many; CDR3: CASSRGGLAGVTDTQYF; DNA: TGTGCCAGCAGTCGAGGAGGACTAGCGGGAGTCACAGATACGCAGTATTTT
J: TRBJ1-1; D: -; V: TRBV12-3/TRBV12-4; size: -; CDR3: CASSWGAAGNTEAFF; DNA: TGTGCCAGCAGTTGGGGGGCCGCTGGGAACACTGAAGCTTTCTTT
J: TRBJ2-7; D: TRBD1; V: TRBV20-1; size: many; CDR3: CSAEADREYEQYF; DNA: TGCAGTGCTGAGGCGGACAGGGAGTACGAGCAGTACTTC
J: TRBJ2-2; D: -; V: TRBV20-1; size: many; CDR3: CSALGRELFF; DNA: TGCAGTGCACTAGGGAGGGAGCTGTTTTTT
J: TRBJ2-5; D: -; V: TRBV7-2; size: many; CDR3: CASSQVSGYETQYF; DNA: TGTGCCAGCAGCCAAGTATCCGGATATGAGACCCAGTACTTC
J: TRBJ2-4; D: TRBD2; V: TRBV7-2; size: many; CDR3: CASSLGTSGSGSIQYF; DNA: TGTGCCAGCAGCTTAGGGACTAGCGGGAGTGGTAGCATTCAGTACTTC
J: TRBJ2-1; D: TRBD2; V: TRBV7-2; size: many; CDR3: CASSLEVAGGHEQFF; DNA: TGTGCCAGCAGCTTAGAGGTAGCGGGAGGCCATGAGCAGTTCTTC
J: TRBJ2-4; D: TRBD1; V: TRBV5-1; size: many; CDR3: CASSLSIVPGQPSQPKNIQYF; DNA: TGCGCCAGCAGCTTGTCAATCGTCCCGGGACAGCCCTCCCAGCCCAAAAACATTCAGTACTTC
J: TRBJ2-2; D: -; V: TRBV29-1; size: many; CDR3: CSVEELGRTVGTGELFF; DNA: TGCAGCGTTGAAGAGTTGGGTAGAACAGTAGGCACCGGGGAGCTGTTTTTT
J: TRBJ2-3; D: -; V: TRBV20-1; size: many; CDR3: CSARKLVSVDTQYF; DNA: TGCAGTGCTAGAAAGCTAGTGTCTGTAGATACGCAGTATTTT
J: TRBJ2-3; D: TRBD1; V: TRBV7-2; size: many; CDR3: CASSTGTGTDTQYF; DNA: TGTGCCAGCAGCACGGGGACAGGAACAGATACGCAGTATTTT
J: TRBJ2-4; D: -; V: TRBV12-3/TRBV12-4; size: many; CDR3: CASSPLGQNIQYF; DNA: TGTGCCAGCAGCCCTCTGGGGCAAAACATTCAGTACTTC
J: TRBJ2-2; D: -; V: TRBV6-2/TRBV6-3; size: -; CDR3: CASRFTRDTGELFF; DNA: TGTGCCAGCAGGTTTACTAGGGACACCGGGGAGCTGTTTTTT
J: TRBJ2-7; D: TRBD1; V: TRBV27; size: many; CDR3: CASSATGPYEQYF; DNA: TGTGCCAGCAGTGCGACAGGGCCTTACGAGCAGTACTTC
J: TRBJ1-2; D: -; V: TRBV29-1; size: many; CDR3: CSVGPQARRTNYGYTF; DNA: TGCAGCGTTGGCCCCCAGGCCAGGCGGACTAACTATGGCTACACCTTC
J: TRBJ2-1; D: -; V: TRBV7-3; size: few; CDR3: CASSLTIPPYNEQFF; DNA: TGTGCCAGCAGCTTAACGATCCCCCCCTACAATGAGCAGTTCTTC
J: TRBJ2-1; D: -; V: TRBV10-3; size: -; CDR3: CAITTPGSGAYNEQFF; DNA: TGTGCCATCACCACTCCAGGGAGTGGGGCCTACAATGAGCAGTTCTTC
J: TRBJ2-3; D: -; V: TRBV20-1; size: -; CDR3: CSARGCSPRGDTHYF; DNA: TGCAGTGCTAGAGGGTGCTCACCCAGAGGAGATACGCATTATTTT
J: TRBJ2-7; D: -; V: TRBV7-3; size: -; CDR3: CASSLGNRDEQYF; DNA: TGTGCCAGCAGCTTAGGGAACAGGGACGAGCAGTACTTC
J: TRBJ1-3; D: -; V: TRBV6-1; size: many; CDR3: CASESSGNTIYF; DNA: TGTGCCAGCGAATCCTCTGGAAACACCATATATTTT
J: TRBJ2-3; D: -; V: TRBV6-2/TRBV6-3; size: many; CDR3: CASSIRDSNTDTQYF; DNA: TGTGCCAGCAGCATCCGGGACTCAAACACAGATACGCAGTATTTT
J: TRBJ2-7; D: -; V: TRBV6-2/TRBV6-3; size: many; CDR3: CASSYSTGTYEQYF; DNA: TGTGCCAGCAGTTACTCGACAGGTACCTACGAGCAGTACTTC
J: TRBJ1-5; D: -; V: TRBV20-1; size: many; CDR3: CSARANSGDQPQHF; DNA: TGCAGTGCTAGAGCTAACAGTGGCGATCAGCCCCAGCATTTT
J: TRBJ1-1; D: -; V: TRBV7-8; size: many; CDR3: CASSFSLLNTEAFF; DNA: TGTGCCAGCAGCTTTTCCCTTTTGAACACTGAAGCTTTCTTT
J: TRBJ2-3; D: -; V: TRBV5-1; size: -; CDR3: CASSSDSLTDTQYF; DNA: TGCGCCAGCAGCTCCGACAGTCTCACGGATACGCAGTATTTT
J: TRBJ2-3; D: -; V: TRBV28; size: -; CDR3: CASTLRSRSSGTDTQYF; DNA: TGTGCCAGCACTTTAAGGTCGCGATCAAGTGGCACAGATACGCAGTATTTT
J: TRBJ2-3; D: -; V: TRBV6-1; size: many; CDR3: CASSEQVAFGAQYF; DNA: TGTGCCAGCAGTGAACAGGTAGCCTTTGGGGCGCAGTATTTT
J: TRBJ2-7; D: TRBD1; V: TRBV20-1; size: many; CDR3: CSARDVRQGIVGQYF; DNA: TGCAGTGCTAGAGATGTGCGACAGGGAATAGTCGGGCAGTACTTC
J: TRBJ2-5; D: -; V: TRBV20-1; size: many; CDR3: CSATGTSQETQYF; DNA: TGCAGTGCTACCGGGACTTCCCAAGAGACCCAGTACTTC
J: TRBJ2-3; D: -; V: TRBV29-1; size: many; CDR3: CSYAKGSSTDTQYF; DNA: TGCAGCTACGCCAAGGGGTCTAGCACAGATACGCAGTATTTT
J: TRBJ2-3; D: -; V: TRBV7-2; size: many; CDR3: CASSLQGGPTDTQYF; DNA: TGTGCCAGCAGCCTCCAGGGAGGCCCCACAGATACGCAGTATTTT
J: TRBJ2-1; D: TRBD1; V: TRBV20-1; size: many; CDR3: CSARDTGTGSHEQFF; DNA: TGCAGTGCTAGAGATACCGGGACAGGGTCGCATGAGCAGTTCTTC
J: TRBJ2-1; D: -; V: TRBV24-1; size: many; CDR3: CATSDPRGAQSNEQFF; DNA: TGTGCCACCAGTGATCCGCGGGGCGCCCAAAGTAATGAGCAGTTCTTC
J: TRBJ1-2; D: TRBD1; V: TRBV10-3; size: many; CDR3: CAIRGQGENYGYTF; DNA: TGTGCCATCAGGGGACAGGGGGAAAACTATGGCTACACCTTC
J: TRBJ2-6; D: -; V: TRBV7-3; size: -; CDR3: CASSPGNSGANVLTF; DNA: TGTGCCAGCAGCCCGGGGAACTCTGGGGCCAACGTCCTGACTTTC
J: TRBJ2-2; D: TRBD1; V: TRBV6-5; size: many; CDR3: CASVRQGAGGELFF; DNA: TGTGCCAGCGTGCGACAGGGGGCGGGCGGGGAGCTGTTTTTT
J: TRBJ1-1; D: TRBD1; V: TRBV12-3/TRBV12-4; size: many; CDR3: CASSLRTGINTEAFF; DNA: TGTGCCAGCAGTTTAAGGACAGGGATAAACACTGAAGCTTTCTTT
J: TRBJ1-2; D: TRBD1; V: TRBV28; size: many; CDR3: CASSWAGGNYGYTF; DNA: TGTGCCAGCAGTTGGGCAGGGGGTAACTATGGCTACACCTTC
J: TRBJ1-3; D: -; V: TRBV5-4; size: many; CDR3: CASSPWGRSGNTIYF; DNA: TGTGCCAGCAGCCCGTGGGGACGCTCTGGAAACACCATATATTTT
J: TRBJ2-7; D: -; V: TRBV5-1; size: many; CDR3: CASSLELGGAYEQYF; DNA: TGCGCCAGCAGCTTGGAACTGGGGGGCGCCTACGAGCAGTACTTC
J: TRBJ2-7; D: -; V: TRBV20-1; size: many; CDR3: CSASKQGQQYF; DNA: TGCAGTGCCTCGAAACAGGGACAGCAGTACTTC
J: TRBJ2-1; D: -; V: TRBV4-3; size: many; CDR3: CASSQDLDGRKNEQFF; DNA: TGCGCCAGCAGCCAAGATTTGGACGGGAGAAAGAATGAGCAGTTCTTC
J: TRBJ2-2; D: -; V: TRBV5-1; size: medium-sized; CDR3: CASSLDQTTGELFF; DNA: TGCGCCAGCAGCTTGGATCAGACCACCGGGGAGCTGTTTTTT
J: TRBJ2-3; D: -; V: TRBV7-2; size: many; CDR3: CASRTSPSTDTQYF; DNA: TGTGCCAGCAGGACGAGCCCTAGCACAGATACGCAGTATTTT
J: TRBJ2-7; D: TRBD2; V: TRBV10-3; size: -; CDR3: CAISEFSTSGTYEQYF; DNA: TGTGCCATCAGTGAGTTCTCGACTAGCGGAACCTACGAGCAGTACTTC
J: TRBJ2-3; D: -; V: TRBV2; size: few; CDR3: CASGGTFTDTQYF; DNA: TGTGCCTCGGGGGGCACCTTCACAGATACGCAGTATTTT
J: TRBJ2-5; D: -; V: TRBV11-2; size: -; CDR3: CASSSGGARETQYF; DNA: TGTGCCAGCAGCTCAGGAGGGGCCAGGGAGACCCAGTACTTC
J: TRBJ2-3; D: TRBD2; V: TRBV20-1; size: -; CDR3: CSARDLWWEGGDTQYF; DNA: TGCAGTGCTAGAGATCTGTGGTGGGAGGGAGGCGATACGCAGTATTTT
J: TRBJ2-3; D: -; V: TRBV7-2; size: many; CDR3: CASSFQDTQYF; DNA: TGTGCCAGCAGCTTCCAAGATACGCAGTATTTT
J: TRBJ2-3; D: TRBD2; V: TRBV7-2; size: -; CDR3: CASSPGLAGISDTQYF; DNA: TGTGCCAGCAGCCCCGGACTAGCGGGGATCTCAGATACGCAGTATTTT
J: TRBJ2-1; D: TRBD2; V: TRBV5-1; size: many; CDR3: CASSLQASGNIGEQFF; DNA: TGCGCCAGCAGCTTGCAGGCTAGCGGGAACATCGGTGAGCAGTTCTTC